This section outlines one T cell receptor (beta chain) sequence together with its context. The target antigen is unknown. This entry is derived from a study of cytomegalovirus exposure and HLA in healthy donors. Broader study findings: What a later analysis showed was that several of the most significant clusters appeared linked to common viral pathogens.

60 Vbeta and 13 Jbeta primers were used in PCR. Profiled with immunoSEQ multiplex PCR; TCRdb holds only in-frame clones, not every one. Found here are 160,000 or so clones, approximately 74% of them singletons; the top ten hold 2.8%. V was trimmed by 5 bases and J by 3 bases, leaving 8 bases between them. CDR3 length equals 11 residues. Germline assignment: CDR1 SQVTM and CDR2 ANQGSEA. The chain is built from TRBV29-1 and TRBJ2-7; D gene ambiguous. Sequenced material: PBMCs. The TCR sequence derives from a woman aged 30 to 39 in good health and CMV-seronegative. CDR3 region: CSVRHYYEQYF. CDR3 nucleotide sequence: TGCAGCGTTCGGCACTACTACGAGCAGTACTTC.